What follows are 22 T cell receptor beta chains derived from one specimen sequenced in a study of T cells in Graves' hyperthyroidism and ophthalmopathy (dated by TCRdb to between 2018 and 2021). The method behind the library was multiplex PCR. Sequencing took place on an Illumina HiSeq 2000. The TCR beta CDR3 regions were amplified from the RNA transcripts. The first round of RT-PCR for the TCR CDR3 was performed with the HTBI primer set and the Qiagen OneStep RT-PCR kit. The public reads were run again by TCRdb, first through fastp at Q25 and then through MiXCR, and only productive beta chains were kept. Under each unique CDR3 protein, matching rows form one entry showing the most common genes and DNA. This sample lists about 480,000 distinct CDR3 sequences; approximately 15% were detected once. Less than 20% of the sample is in the top ten clones. Material for sequencing was blood. The source is a woman between 18 and 29 years old with Graves' hyperthyroidism.

This clonotype was found many times. The rearrangement links TRBV27 to TRBJ2-5, with 12 nucleotides matching TRBD2. Germline trimming cut 4 bases from V and 5 bases from J; bases unmatched to any gene: 11. The germline CDR1 and CDR2 sequences are MNHEY and SMNVEV (reference sequence). The CDR3 has 17 amino acids. The CDR3 DNA is TGTGCCAGCAGTTCTATGACTAGCGGGAGAATAGGGGAGACCCAGTACTTC. It specifies CASSSMTSGRIGETQYF.

This clonotype was counted a few times. The chain couples TRBV9 to TRBJ2-6; TRBD1 agrees at 11 bases. CDR3 length: 17 residues. J gave up 0 bases and V 7 bases, and 6 bases lay outside the gene matches. Germline V gene data show CDR1 as SGDLS and CDR2 as YYNGEE. CDR3 residues: CASFRGTGGSGANVLTF. The DNA of the CDR3 is TGTGCCAGCTTCCGAGGGACAGGGGGCTCTGGGGCCAACGTCCTGACTTTC. Supplemented by reference TRBV9 and TRBJ2-6, the full variable domain reads DSGVTQTPKHLITATGQRVTLRCSPRSGDLSVYWYQQSLDQGLQFLIQYYNGEERAKGNILERFSAQQFPDLHSELNLSSLELGDSALYFCASFRGTGGSGANVLTFGAGSRLTVL.

This clonotype appeared many times. The chain employs TRBV11-3 and TRBJ2-2; 8 nucleotides line up with TRBD1. V dropped 1 base and J dropped 2; count of bases not matched to a gene: 6. The germline gives CDR1 SGHNT, CDR2 YENEEA. The CDR3 length is 17 residues. The CDR3 DNA follows: TGTGCCAGCAGCTTAGCTGGGACAGGAGCCAACACCGGGGAGCTGTTTTTT. It encodes CASSLAGTGANTGELFF.

This clonotype was recorded at least ten times. The rearrangement uses TRBV29-1 and TRBJ2-1; TRBD2 is a possible D gene (6 bases). Per the germline V gene, CDR1 is SQVTM and CDR2 is ANQGSEA. The CDR3 has 14 residues. The ends were cut back, 5 bases at V and 7 bases at J, with 18 bases in the middle. The CDR3 protein is CSVPRDSRGNEQFF. The CDR3, as DNA: TGCAGCGTTCCCCGGGACTCCCGCGGGAATGAGCAGTTCTTC.

The sample holds a few counts of this clonotype. The V call is TRBV7-6, the J call TRBJ2-7; possibly TRBD2 for D (6 bases). The CDR3 consists of 15 residues. Trimming shortened V by 8 bases and J by 1 base, and 18 bases separated the two germline ends. Germline V gene data show CDR1 as SGHVS and CDR2 as FNYEAQ. The CDR3, as DNA: TGTGCCAGCGTCAACTGGGGAGCGGGTTCCTACGAGCAGTACTTC. Amino acid sequence: CASVNWGAGSYEQYF.

This clonotype was recorded at least ten times. The J gene is TRBJ1-6, the V gene TRBV19; 7 bases match TRBD1. The CDR3 covers 15 residues. V lost 3 bases and J lost 7; bases outside the gene matches: 6. CDR1 LNHDA and CDR2 SQIVND come from the germline V gene (reference sequence). The CDR3 DNA follows: TGTGCCAGTAGTATCACAGGGGATAACAATTCACCCCTCCACTTT. This translates into CASSITGDNNSPLHF.

This clonotype was picked up many times. The chain couples TRBV19 to TRBJ1-1, with TRBD1 matching over 10 bases. The CDR3 is 14 residues long. V shed 6 bases and J 7 bases; nucleotides not matched to a gene: 8. The germline V gene has CDR1 LNHDA and CDR2 SQIVND (reference sequence). The CDR3 sequence: CASRADRGHGEAFF. CDR3 in DNA: TGTGCCAGTAGGGCCGACAGGGGGCATGGTGAAGCTTTCTTT. The complete variable domain, with remaining parts taken from reference TRBV19 and TRBJ1-1, reads DGGITQSPKYLFRKEGQNVTLSCEQNLNHDAMYWYRQDPGQGLRLIYYSQIVNDFQKGDIAEGYSVSREKKESFPLTVTSAQKNPTAFYLCASRADRGHGEAFFGQGTRLTVV.

This clonotype was seen more than once but under ten times. Written as DNA, the CDR3 is TGCAGTGCCTGGAACGGCTACACCTTC. Translated: CSAWNGYTF. The chain has TRBV20-1 and TRBJ1-2; D ambiguous. Trimming pared 6 bases from V and 8 bases from J, leaving 7 bases between. The CDR3 spans 9 residues. CDR1 and CDR2 (germline): DFQATT, SNEGSKA (reference sequence).

The V gene is TRBV19, the J gene TRBJ1-2, with D hard to call. The CDR3 has 13 residues. Trimming stripped 8 bases from V and 1 base from J, with 11 bases between. The germline gives CDR1 LNHDA, CDR2 SQIVND (reference sequence). This chain's CDR3 is CASSPSLNYGYTF. As DNA, the CDR3 is TGTGCCAGTTCCCCCTCTCTTAACTATGGCTACACCTTC.

This clonotype was seen at least ten times. The V and J genes are TRBV25-1 and TRBJ1-2; D uncertain. From germline, CDR1 is MGHDK and CDR2 SYGVNS. V was pared by 2 bases and J by 4 bases, with 11 bases between. CDR3 length: 14 residues. DNA of the CDR3: TGTGCCAGCAGTGAAGGCACCATCCTCTATGGCTACACCTTC. Translation: CASSEGTILYGYTF.

Many counts were recorded for this clonotype. The chain carries TRBV27 and TRBJ2-7; 9 bases map to TRBD1. This CDR3 spans 13 amino acids. After removal of 9 bases from V and 0 bases from J, the junction contained 3 bases not matched to a gene. Per germline, CDR1 MNHEY and CDR2 SMNVEV (reference sequence). Written as DNA, the CDR3 is TGTGCCAGTGGGACAGGGAGCTCCTACGAGCAGTACTTC. Residues: CASGTGSSYEQYF.

The rearrangement uses TRBV19 and TRBJ1-1; D ambiguous. Trimming took 2 bases from V and 8 from J, leaving 15 bases between them. CDR3 length: 14 residues. Germline CDR1 reads LNHDA; CDR2 reads SQIVND (reference sequence). The CDR3 region is CASSILPYLDEAFF. The CDR3, as DNA: TGTGCCAGTAGTATATTACCTTACTTAGACGAAGCTTTCTTT.

This clonotype was counted many times. The J gene is TRBJ2-7, the V gene TRBV12-3 or TRBV12-4, with D tentatively TRBD2 (5 bases). The CDR3 totals 14 residues. The germline V and J ends were trimmed by 3 bases and 1 base, with 10 bases remaining between them. CDR3 in amino acids: CASSFGRESYEQYF. CDR3 coding DNA: TGTGCCAGCAGTTTTGGGAGAGAATCCTACGAGCAGTACTTC.

This clonotype was seen a handful of times. The CDR3 DNA follows: TGTGCCAGTAGTATAGGGCGGGGGATCGGGAACACTGAAGCTTTCTTT. Protein sequence: CASSIGRGIGNTEAFF. The chain links TRBV19 to TRBJ1-1; tentative D call: TRBD1 (5 bases). V was shortened by 1 base and J by 1 base, with 13 bases between the two germline ends. This CDR3 has 16 residues. In germline, CDR1 is LNHDA, CDR2 SQIVND (reference sequence).

This clonotype showed up many times. The rearrangement links TRBV29-1 to TRBJ2-7; D tentatively fits TRBD1 or TRBD2 (5 bases each). The CDR3 loop spans 14 amino acids. V dropped 4 bases and J dropped 5 bases, with 18 bases sitting between them. Germline assignment: CDR1 SQVTM and CDR2 ANQGSEA. This CDR3 is CSVAPGLEPDEQYF. DNA for the CDR3: TGCAGCGTTGCCCCGGGGCTCGAGCCCGACGAGCAGTACTTC.

There are many counts of this clonotype. This sequence joins TRBV9 and TRBJ1-1; no definite D call. The germline V gene encodes CDR1 SGDLS and CDR2 YYNGEE. There are 12 residues in the CDR3. The V end was cut by 4 bases, the J end by 6 bases, with 10 bases between. CDR3 sequence reads: CASSTGEAEAFF. The CDR3 DNA follows: TGTGCCAGCAGCACCGGAGAGGCTGAAGCTTTCTTT.

This clonotype occurred many times. The V gene is TRBV6-1, the J gene TRBJ2-2; no clear D. This CDR3 region has 14 residues. Per the germline V gene, CDR1 is MNHNS and CDR2 is SASEGT. V gave up 5 bases and J gave up 0 bases, with 7 bases separating them. CDR3 sequence (DNA): TGTGCCAGCAGTCTGACCGCGAACACCGGGGAGCTGTTTTTT. It encodes CASSLTANTGELFF.

This clonotype was recorded at least ten times. The chain joins TRBV9 to TRBJ2-3; a weak D match, TRBD1 (6 bases). Germline CDR1 is SGDLS and CDR2 is YYNGEE. This CDR3 has 14 residues. Trimming shortened V by 0 bases and J by 1 base, and 6 bases separated the two germline ends. CDR3 nucleotides: TGTGCCAGCAGCGTAGAGGGGGGCACAGATACGCAGTATTTT. Translating it yields CASSVEGGTDTQYF.

This chain joins TRBV29-1 and TRBJ2-1; TRBD2 matches at 7 bases. Trimming cost V 5 bases and J 8 bases; bases outside gene matches: 9. CDR1 and CDR2 from the germline V gene are SQVTM and ANQGSEA. The CDR3 is 13 amino acids. The CDR3 DNA follows: TGCAGCGTTTCCGGGAGGTTTAGCGATGAGCAGTTCTTC. Translating it yields CSVSGRFSDEQFF.

This clonotype was counted at least ten times. The chain combines TRBV6-1 with TRBJ1-4, with D uncertain. Trimming took 5 bases from V and 7 from J, leaving 17 bases between them. The CDR3 is 15 residues long. In germline, CDR1 is MNHNS, CDR2 SASEGT. The DNA for the CDR3 is TGTGCCAGCAGTTGGCAGGCGGGGTTGTCTGAAAAACTGTTTTTT. It encodes CASSWQAGLSEKLFF.

This clonotype was recorded many times. The rearrangement joins TRBV27 to TRBJ1-4; D not certain. V lost 2 bases and J lost 6, with 10 bases in between. CDR3 length equals 14 residues. Germline-derived CDR1 and CDR2 are MNHEY and SMNVEV (reference sequence). For the CDR3, the DNA is TGTGCCAGCAGTTTAGGGCTCTGGGATGAAAAACTGTTTTTT. Protein: CASSLGLWDEKLFF.

In this sample, this clonotype turned up many times. The rearrangement joins TRBV7-3 to TRBJ2-3, with 7 positions matching TRBD1. V trimming: 2 bases; J trimming: 2 bases; junction bases outside the gene matches: 1. The CDR3 covers 14 residues. Germline CDR1 and CDR2: SGHTA and FQGTGA. For the CDR3, the DNA is TGTGCCAGCAGCTTAGACAGGGCCACAGATACGCAGTATTTT. This translates into CASSLDRATDTQYF.